The rows below give T cell receptor beta chains drawn from one sample of a study of cytomegalovirus exposure and HLA in healthy donors. Assay used: immunoSEQ multiplex PCR; TCRdb lists only in-frame clones, some missing. This table has about 230,000 clones, over 75% appearing once. Sequenced material: PBMCs. The origin of the receptors is a boy under 18 in good health and CMV-seronegative. The CDR3 runs from the conserved cysteine through the conserved F or W. The D gene is left open where the match is weak. The listing skips clone size in some rows; elsewhere it reads once, few, many or a size class.

j_call d_call clone_size v_call cdr3_aa cdr3_nt
TRBJ1-2 - - TRBV7-6 CASSSRYRNYGYTF TGTGCCAGCAGCTCCCGGTACCGGAACTATGGCTACACCTTC
TRBJ1-5 - - TRBV10-2 CASTGQYSNQPQHF TGCGCCAGTACAGGGCAGTATAGCAATCAGCCCCAGCATTTT
TRBJ2-2 - - TRBV29-1 CSGLAETNTGELFF TGCAGCGGGTTAGCGGAGACGAACACCGGGGAGCTGTTTTTT
TRBJ1-4 TRBD1 - TRBV10-3 CAIQKDRGEKLFF TGTGCCATCCAGAAGGACAGGGGTGAAAAACTGTTTTTT
TRBJ1-4 TRBD1 few TRBV27 CASSKMDRSGSNEKLFF TGTGCCAGCAGTAAAATGGACAGGAGTGGATCTAATGAAAAACTGTTTTTT
TRBJ2-3 TRBD2 - TRBV7-8 CASSGGLAGATDTQYF TGTGCCAGCAGCGGGGGACTAGCGGGAGCCACAGATACGCAGTATTTT
TRBJ2-1 - few TRBV9 CASSNSGQNEQFF TGTGCCAGCAGCAATAGCGGTCAAAATGAGCAGTTCTTC
TRBJ2-5 TRBD1 - TRBV5-1 CASSFGDRDQETQYF TGCGCCAGCAGCTTTGGCGACAGGGACCAAGAGACCCAGTACTTC
TRBJ1-5 - - TRBV19 CASSGQLSNQPQHF TGTGCCAGTAGTGGACAACTTAGCAATCAGCCCCAGCATTTT
TRBJ2-1 TRBD2 - TRBV5-1 CASSSYSLAGGFSDEQFF TGCGCCAGCAGCTCCTACTCGCTAGCGGGGGGGTTTAGCGATGAGCAGTTCTTC
TRBJ1-4 - - TRBV30 CAWSSGRGLGELFF TGTGCCTGGAGTTCGGGGCGGGGTTTAGGGGAACTGTTTTTT
TRBJ1-6 - - TRBV7-9 CASTQITLGHF TGTGCCAGCACCCAAATAACCCTAGGCCACTTT
TRBJ1-1 - - TRBV6-4 CASSEGGGTEAFF TGTGCCAGCAGTGAAGGGGGTGGGACTGAAGCTTTCTTT
TRBJ2-2 TRBD1 - TRBV5-1 CASSLRPGTGGFGELFF TGCGCCAGCAGCTTGAGACCCGGGACAGGGGGCTTCGGGGAGCTGTTTTTT
TRBJ2-3 TRBD2 - TRBV5-1 CASSLVPSGDYTDTQYF TGCGCCAGCAGCTTGGTGCCTAGCGGGGACTACACAGATACGCAGTATTTT
TRBJ1-3 - - TRBV7-2 CASSRQSGGNTIYF TGTGCCAGCAGCAGACAGTCGGGTGGAAACACCATATATTTT
TRBJ1-1 - once TRBV5-4 CASSLSVLNTEAFF TGTGCCAGCAGCTTGTCTGTATTGAACACTGAAGCTTTCTTT
TRBJ1-2 - - TRBV7-6 CASSLAPGNYGYTF TGTGCCAGCAGCTTAGCCCCAGGGAACTATGGCTACACCTTC
TRBJ2-1 TRBD2 - TRBV10-3 CAISSLGGGYNEQFF TGTGCCATCAGCTCCCTCGGGGGGGGGTACAATGAGCAGTTCTTC
TRBJ1-1 - - TRBV30 CAWSVARGVAFF TGTGCCTGGAGTGTAGCCCGGGGGGTAGCTTTCTTT
TRBJ2-2 TRBD1 - TRBV5-4 CASSPKSGTVNTGELFF TGTGCCAGCAGCCCAAAATCCGGGACAGTGAACACCGGGGAGCTGTTTTTT
TRBJ2-4 - few TRBV4-1 CASSLGSSGGRAKNIQYF TGCGCCAGCAGCCTCGGGAGCAGTGGTGGCAGAGCCAAAAACATTCAGTACTTC
TRBJ1-1 - - TRBV5-1 CASREADSVNTEAFF TGCGCCAGCAGGGAAGCGGACAGCGTGAACACTGAAGCTTTCTTT
TRBJ1-3 - - TRBV7-9 CASSKLWTSIYF TGTGCCAGCAGCAAACTGTGGACATCCATATATTTT
TRBJ1-1 TRBD1 - TRBV11-3 CASSMGQGAKYTEAFF TGTGCCAGCAGTATGGGACAGGGGGCGAAGTACACTGAAGCTTTCTTT
TRBJ2-7 - - TRBV5-1 CASSLGWRGYEQYF TGCGCCAGCAGCTTGGGCTGGCGGGGCTACGAGCAGTACTTC